This passage covers 19 T cell receptor beta chains from one sample sequenced in a study of neoadjuvant nivolumab and ipilimumab in lung cancer. The data were produced by immunoSEQ multiplex PCR, yet TCRdb's version contains in-frame clones alone and is incomplete. The data show 40,000 to 60,000 clones, 80% to 90% seen once. This specimen consisted of blood, obtained before neoadjuvant nivolumab, alone or with ipilimumab. The receptors stem from an adult with non-small cell lung cancer. Some clones in this sample may be carry-over from other donors' samples.

V is TRBV7-2 and J is TRBJ2-1; D may be TRBD2 (5 bases). The V end was cut by 5 bases, the J end by 0 bases, with 14 bases between. This CDR3 contains 16 residues. Germline CDR1 SGHTA, CDR2 FQGNSA. CDR3 sequence (DNA): TGTGCCAGCAGCCTACGGCTAGCCGGCTCCTACAATGAGCAGTTCTTC. It specifies CASSLRLAGSYNEQFF. The full variable domain, completed using reference TRBV7-2 and TRBJ2-1, is GAGVSQSPSNKVTEKGKDVELRCDPISGHTALYWYRQSLGQGLEFLIYFQGNSAPDKSGLPSDRFSAERTGGSVSTLTIQRTQQEDSAVYLCASSLRLAGSYNEQFFGPGTRLTVL.

The V and J genes are TRBV5-4 and TRBJ1-1; D is unresolved. This CDR3 has 14 residues. Germline CDR1 SGHNT, CDR2 YYREEE (reference sequence). Deletions cut 2 bases from V and 0 bases from J, with 8 bases between. The CDR3: CASSFGWLNTEAFF. The DNA of the CDR3 is TGTGCCAGCAGCTTTGGGTGGCTGAACACTGAAGCTTTCTTT.

This chain joins TRBV19 and TRBJ2-6; D remains unclear. Germline V gene data show CDR1 as LNHDA and CDR2 as SQIVND (reference sequence). The CDR3 runs to 18 residues. The V and J ends lost 1 base and 0 bases respectively, with 13 bases between them. The DNA for the CDR3 is TGTGCCAGTAGTATAGTGAGAGGAACCCCCTCTGGGGCCAACGTCCTGACTTTC. It is translated as CASSIVRGTPSGANVLTF.

V usage is TRBV29-1 and J usage is TRBJ2-2; D gene uncertain. This CDR3 is built from 11 residues. V lost 3 bases to trimming and J lost 5 bases, with 4 bases between them. Germline V CDR1 and CDR2: SQVTM, ANQGSEA. The CDR3 DNA follows: TGCAGCGTTGATAATACCGGGGAGCTGTTTTTT. Its protein is CSVDNTGELFF.

This sequence joins TRBV2 and TRBJ2-1; D is unclear. Germline values: CDR1 SNHLY, CDR2 FYNNEI. V lost 5 bases and J lost 16, with 21 bases in between. The CDR3 is 13 amino acids. The CDR3 loop reads CASSIDRIKVQFF. CDR3 DNA sequence: TGTGCCAGCAGTATCGATCGAATTAAGGTCCAATTCTTC.

The genes are TRBV7-6 and TRBJ2-2; possibly TRBD1 or TRBD2 for D (5 bases each). Germline V lookup: CDR1 SGHVS, CDR2 FNYEAQ. The CDR3 is 16 residues long. Trimming pared 5 bases from V and 0 bases from J, leaving 13 bases between. This chain's CDR3 is CASSLRDGTNTGELFF. The CDR3 DNA is TGTGCCAGCAGCCTCCGGGACGGAACGAACACCGGGGAGCTGTTTTTT.

The V call is TRBV29-1, the J call TRBJ2-3, with 15 bases fitting TRBD2. CDR1 and CDR2 (germline): SQVTM, ANQGSEA. The V segment lost 7 bases and the J segment 3 bases; nucleotides outside the gene matches: 2. The CDR3 is 14 residues long. The CDR3 DNA is TGCAGCGCCGGACTAGCGGGAGGGACAGATACGCAGTATTTT. Residues: CSAGLAGGTDTQYF.

The chain links TRBV6-4 to TRBJ2-2, with TRBD2 as a possible D gene (6 bases). V gave up 6 bases and J gave up 4 bases, with 12 bases separating them. Germline assignment: CDR1 MRHNA and CDR2 SNTAGT. This CDR3 spans 14 amino acids. CDR3 loop: CASRALATTGELFF. DNA for the CDR3: TGTGCCAGCAGGGCTCTAGCGACCACCGGGGAGCTGTTTTTT.

This chain connects TRBV4-2 to TRBJ2-7; 11 nucleotides align to TRBD2. The CDR3 length is 16 residues. Germline CDR1 and CDR2: LGHNA and YNFKEQ. Trimming cost V 4 bases and J 5 bases; bases outside gene matches: 10. The CDR3 sequence is CASSRSTGTSGNEQYF. The CDR3 DNA follows: TGTGCCAGCAGCCGAAGCACCGGGACTAGCGGTAACGAGCAGTACTTC.

The J gene is TRBJ2-1, the V gene TRBV9; unclear D gene. Germline V gene data show CDR1 as SGDLS and CDR2 as YYNGEE. Trimming shortened V by 4 bases and J by 8 bases, and 13 bases separated the two germline ends. The CDR3 has 13 amino acids. The DNA of the CDR3 is TGTGCCAGCAGCCCTCCTACCCGGGATGAGCAGTTCTTC. Translated, it gives CASSPPTRDEQFF.

The chain combines TRBV29-1 with TRBJ2-1; D unresolved. The germline CDR1 and CDR2 sequences are SQVTM and ANQGSEA. Trimming shortened V by 8 bases and J by 7 bases, and 15 bases separated the two germline ends. The CDR3 covers 12 residues. DNA of the CDR3: TGCAGCTCAGATGGCGAGAGGAATGAGCAGTTCTTC. Its translation is CSSDGERNEQFF.

This sequence joins TRBV30 and TRBJ1-5, with TRBD1 matching 7 bases. With V trimmed by 5 bases and J by 4 bases, 5 bases remained unmatched. The CDR3 length is 13 residues. Looked up from germline, CDR1 is GTSNPN and CDR2 is SVGIG (reference sequence). The CDR3 DNA follows: TGTGCCTGGGCGAACAGGGGAAATCAGCCCCAGCATTTT. The encoded protein is CAWANRGNQPQHF.

This chain connects TRBV19 to TRBJ1-5, with 7 bases lining up with TRBD1. The V gene's germline CDR1 is LNHDA and CDR2 SQIVND (reference sequence). Trimming cost V 5 bases and J 6 bases; bases outside gene matches: 4. This CDR3 is 13 amino acids long. The DNA for the CDR3 is TGTGCCAGTAGTTACACAGGGGCTCAGCCCCAGCATTTT. Protein: CASSYTGAQPQHF.

A few counts support this clone. The rearrangement joins TRBV6-5 to TRBJ2-7; 7 bases map to TRBD1. The germline V gene encodes CDR1 MNHEY and CDR2 SVGAGI. This CDR3 spans 13 amino acids. Trimming at V came to 8 bases and at J to 2 bases, leaving 6 bases not matched to a gene. DNA for the CDR3: TGTGCCAGCTCTGCGACAGGGACCTACGAGCAGTACTTC. It codes for CASSATGTYEQYF.

CDR3 sequence reads: CASSSGLAAPETQYF. In DNA form, the CDR3 reads TGTGCCAGCAGCTCGGGACTAGCGGCTCCAGAGACCCAGTACTTC. The chain is built from TRBV7-9 and TRBJ2-5, with 11 bases matching TRBD2. The CDR3 has 15 residues. Germline trimming cut 4 bases from V and 4 bases from J; bases unmatched to any gene: 5. Germline assignment: CDR1 SEHNR and CDR2 FQNEAQ (reference sequence). Full variable domain (rest looked up from reference TRBV7-9 and TRBJ2-5): DTGVSQNPRHKITKRGQNVTFRCDPISEHNRLYWYRQTLGQGPEFLTYFQNEAQLEKSRLLSDRFSAERPKGSFSTLEIQRTEQGDSAMYLCASSSGLAAPETQYFGPGTRLLVL.

This chain uses TRBV27 with TRBJ1-1; D might be TRBD1 (5 bases). CDR3 length: 14 amino acids. V lost 6 bases to trimming and J lost 6 bases, with 17 bases between them. Germline CDR1 reads MNHEY; CDR2 reads SMNVEV (reference sequence). CDR3 in DNA: TGTGCCAGCAGACTAACCGACAGAAAGGCTGAAGCTTTCTTT. Translation: CASRLTDRKAEAFF.

The rearrangement uses TRBV29-1 and TRBJ2-1; D is unresolved. Trimming stripped 5 bases from V and 9 bases from J, with 17 bases between. The CDR3 loop spans 13 amino acids. The germline V gene has CDR1 SQVTM and CDR2 ANQGSEA. The CDR3 reads CSVSAKAGGEQFF. For the CDR3, the DNA is TGCAGCGTTTCCGCGAAAGCCGGTGGTGAGCAGTTCTTC.

This sequence joins TRBV6-5 and TRBJ1-1; D is undetermined. CDR3 size: 13 residues. The V gene's germline CDR1 is MNHEY and CDR2 SVGAGI. Trimming pared 4 bases from V and 0 bases from J, leaving 6 bases between. The CDR3 region is CASSSVLNTEAFF. The CDR3 bases are TGTGCCAGCAGTTCAGTGTTGAACACTGAAGCTTTCTTT.

The rearrangement links TRBV25-1 to TRBJ2-1, with a possible D match to TRBD1 (6 bases). CDR3 length: 14 residues. From germline, CDR1 is MGHDK and CDR2 SYGVNS. The V end lost 3 bases, the J end lost 6 bases, and 12 bases lay between the germline ends. The CDR3 DNA sequence: TGTGCCAGCAGTGACTTTGGGGGCGCCAATGAGCAGTTCTTC. Encoded protein: CASSDFGGANEQFF.